The 8 T cell receptor beta chains presented below share a single source sample, sequenced in a study of post-analysis software for immune sequencing data (dated by TCRdb to 2014 to 2015). The full study reports these points: Roughly 5 TRBV segments, including TRBV5-6, TRBV5-1 and TRBV20-1, were significantly more frequent in patients than controls.

The antigens of these receptors remain unknown. Library method: PCR. Sequencer: Illumina HiSeq 2500. To reduce PCR and sequencing biases, unique molecular identifiers were incorporated into the TCR beta cDNA libraries. TCRdb took the public reads, trimmed them with fastp at Q25, ran MiXCR for clone calling and kept in-frame beta chains. Rows with one shared CDR3 protein collapse into an entry with the most common genes and DNA. This sample holds hundreds of thousands of distinct CDR3 sequences; around 50% were observed only once. Approximately 4.3% of the sample goes to the ten largest clones. Sequenced material: blood. Receptors originate from a girl between 5 and 17 years old with multiple sclerosis.

With regard to this clonotype: A junction end diverges from the germline sequence, so it may reflect a read error. This rearrangement joins TRBV10-3 to TRBJ2-7; 7 bases align to TRBD1. CDR3 length: 17 residues. The germline V gene encodes CDR1 ENHRY and CDR2 SYGVKD. The CDR3 is CATSEIPPGQRSYEQYF. CDR3 nucleotide sequence: TGTGCCACCAGTGAGATTCCTCCGGGACAGCGCTCCTACGAGCAGTACTTC.

This chain connects TRBV29-1 to TRBJ1-1; D is possibly TRBD1 (6 bases). Per the germline V gene, CDR1 is SQVTM and CDR2 is ANQGSEA. This CDR3 is 15 amino acids long. V lost 4 bases, J lost 1 base, and 16 bases lay in between. Written as DNA, the CDR3 is TGCAGCGTTGGTCTGGGGGCTGTGGGGAACACTGAAGCTTTCTTT. The encoded protein is CSVGLGAVGNTEAFF.

The gene calls are TRBV12-3 or TRBV12-4 and TRBJ2-1, with 8 bases fitting TRBD2. Losses at the gene ends were 4 bases for V and 0 bases for J; bases not matched to a gene: 14. CDR3 length: 19 amino acids. The CDR3 reads CASSSRGGLAESSYNEQFF. CDR3 DNA: TGTGCCAGCAGTTCCCGAGGCGGACTAGCTGAAAGCTCCTACAATGAGCAGTTCTTC.

This clonotype showed up many times. Relative to the germline gene, one junction end is altered; a read error may explain this. The chain uses TRBV5-1 and TRBJ2-5; possibly TRBD1 for D (5 bases). Germline-derived CDR1 and CDR2 are SGHRS and YFSETQ. The CDR3 runs to 13 residues. CDR3 residues: CASSLGQGETQYF. CDR3 sequence (DNA): TGTGCCAGCAGCTTAGGCCAGGGTGAGACCCAGTACTTC.

The chain employs TRBV27 and TRBJ2-7; tentative D call: TRBD2 (6 bases). This CDR3 is built from 14 residues. CDR1 is MNHEY and CDR2 is SMNVEV in the germline V gene (reference sequence). Trimming removed 3 bases from V and 5 bases from J, with 14 bases in between. The CDR3 protein is CASSLGRGLDEQYF. Here the CDR3 DNA reads TGTGCCAGCAGTTTGGGACGGGGACTTGACGAGCAGTACTTC.

In its sample, this clonotype was seen a few times. The V gene is TRBV6-5, the J gene TRBJ2-6, with unresolved D. In germline, CDR1 is MNHEY, CDR2 SVGAGI. V was cut by 6 bases and J by 1 base, with 10 bases left in between. The CDR3 totals 15 residues. The CDR3 coding sequence is TGTGCCAGCAGCGAAAGGAATTCTGGGGCCAACGTCCTGACTTTC. Its translation is CASSERNSGANVLTF.

The chain is built from TRBV20-1 and TRBJ2-7, with D perhaps TRBD1 (6 bases). Germline loops: CDR1 DFQATT, CDR2 SNEGSKA (reference sequence). Trimming pared 3 bases from V and 3 bases from J, leaving 18 bases between. CDR3 length: 15 amino acids. CDR3 amino acids: CSASTLRDNLYEQYF. The DNA for the CDR3 is TGCAGTGCTAGCACCCTCCGGGACAACCTCTACGAGCAGTACTTC.

J is TRBJ2-1 and V is TRBV5-1, with 12 bases fitting TRBD1. V dropped 0 bases and J dropped 9; count of bases not matched to a gene: 4. CDR1 and CDR2 from the germline V gene are SGHRS and YFSETQ. CDR3 length: 15 residues. The CDR3 bases are TGCGCCAGCAGCTTGGTGGGACAGGGGGCTGTTGAGCAGTTCTTC. It specifies CASSLVGQGAVEQFF.